These 13 T cell receptor beta chains were sequenced from one sample in a study of T cell repertoires in cytomegalovirus infection. TCRdb re-derived calls from the reads in MiXCR, one entry per CDR3 protein. The table records 740,000 or so distinct CDR3 sequences, roughly 36% of them present only once. Sequencing was performed on PBMCs. The receptors were sampled from a human donor in good health (CMV status not recorded). Some clones in this sample may be carry-over from other donors' samples.

This clonotype occurred a few times. The chain has TRBV6-6 and TRBJ1-3; D is perhaps TRBD1 (5 bases). Per the germline V gene, CDR1 is MNHNY and CDR2 is SVGAGI (reference sequence). The CDR3 totals 14 residues. Trimming left V 7 bases short and J 0 bases short, with 10 bases between. CDR3 nucleotides: TGTGCCAGCACCCTAGACAGCTCTGGAAACACCATATATTTT. As protein: CASTLDSSGNTIYF.

The chain combines TRBV20-1 with TRBJ2-7; D is unclear. The ends were cut back, 6 bases at V and 2 bases at J, with 11 bases in the middle. Per the germline V gene, CDR1 is DFQATT and CDR2 is SNEGSKA (reference sequence). The CDR3 is 12 residues long. The CDR3 bases are TGCAGTGCCCAGGACCCTCCCTACGAGCAGTACTTC. This gives the protein CSAQDPPYEQYF.

This clonotype was picked up one time. The chain joins TRBV19 to TRBJ2-1; a weak D match, TRBD2 (5 bases). The CDR3 totals 14 residues. Germline CDR1 reads LNHDA; CDR2 reads SQIVND (reference sequence). Trimming stripped 6 bases from V and 7 bases from J, with 16 bases between. CDR3 sequence reads: CASSPELAENEQFF. The CDR3 coding sequence is TGTGCCAGTAGCCCTGAGCTAGCTGAGAATGAGCAGTTCTTC.

Ten or more counts support this clonotype. The chain recombines TRBV12-3 or TRBV12-4 with TRBJ1-4; possible D gene TRBD1, 5 bases. The CDR3 extends over 14 amino acids. The V and J ends lost 6 bases and 8 bases respectively, with 16 bases between them. DNA for the CDR3: TGTGCCAGCAGCTCGGCCTGGGGCCCCGAAAAACTGTTTTTT. Its protein product is CASSSAWGPEKLFF.

This clonotype has at least ten counts. The rearrangement uses TRBV7-6 and TRBJ2-1, with no clear D. CDR1 is SGHVS, CDR2 FNYEAQ, per germline. The CDR3 totals 13 residues. The V end lost 1 base, the J end lost 8 bases, and 9 bases lay between the germline ends. Here the CDR3 reads CASSLEVGYEQFF. CDR3 DNA: TGTGCCAGCAGCTTAGAAGTCGGGTATGAGCAGTTCTTC. The complete variable domain, with remaining parts taken from reference TRBV7-6 and TRBJ2-1, reads GAGVSQSPRYKVTKRGQDVALRCDPISGHVSLYWYRQALGQGPEFLTYFNYEAQQDKSGLPNDRFSAERPEGSISTLTIQRTEQRDSAMYRCASSLEVGYEQFFGPGTRLTVL.

This clonotype occurred a few times. The rearrangement uses TRBV19 and TRBJ2-1; 13 positions agree with TRBD2. CDR1 LNHDA and CDR2 SQIVND come from the germline V gene (reference sequence). The V segment lost 7 bases and the J segment 9 bases; nucleotides outside the gene matches: 9. The CDR3 has 15 amino acids. CDR3 sequence: CASIASGLAGVEQFF. The DNA for the CDR3 is TGTGCCAGTATAGCGTCTGGACTAGCGGGAGTTGAGCAGTTCTTC.

J is TRBJ2-1 and V is TRBV20-1; 8 bases fit TRBD1. This CDR3 contains 13 residues. Germline CDR1 DFQATT, CDR2 SNEGSKA (reference sequence). V lost 4 bases to trimming and J lost 9 bases; unmatched junction nucleotides: 8. The CDR3 spells CSATGGGNPEQFF. The CDR3 coding sequence is TGCAGTGCTACAGGGGGCGGTAATCCTGAGCAGTTCTTC.

The rearrangement links TRBV28 to TRBJ2-2; D is possibly TRBD2 (6 bases). Deletions cut 6 bases from V and 3 bases from J, with 20 bases between. CDR1 is MDHEN, CDR2 SYDVKM, per germline. The CDR3 runs to 17 residues. For the CDR3, the DNA is TGTGCCAGCAGAACTCCCCAAAGAGGGACTCACACCGGGGAGCTGTTTTTT. Translating it yields CASRTPQRGTHTGELFF.

Only a few counts were recorded for this clonotype. The gene calls are TRBV28 and TRBJ2-4, with 9 bases identical to TRBD2. The germline V gene has CDR1 MDHEN and CDR2 SYDVKM. The junction had 4 bases not matched to a gene; V was cut back by 3 bases and J by 4 bases. The CDR3 sequence is 15 residues long. The CDR3 DNA reads TGTGCCAGCAGTTTTTACCTAGCGGGGAAAAACATTCAGTACTTC. Residues: CASSFYLAGKNIQYF.

A few counts support this clonotype. The chain carries TRBV7-2 and TRBJ1-2; 7 nucleotides agree with TRBD1. Germline CDR1 is SGHTA and CDR2 is FQGNSA. The trim removed 2 bases at V and 3 bases at J, leaving 6 bases unmatched. CDR3 length: 15 amino acids. CDR3: CASSLMGTEDYGYTF. The CDR3 DNA reads as TGTGCCAGCAGCTTAATGGGGACAGAGGACTATGGCTACACCTTC.

This chain joins TRBV19 and TRBJ1-1, with 7 bases fitting TRBD1. Looked up from germline, CDR1 is LNHDA and CDR2 is SQIVND (reference sequence). The CDR3 extends over 13 amino acids. Trimming took 9 bases from V and 5 from J; bases not matched to a gene: 9. CDR3 nucleotide sequence: TGTGCCAGCAAACGGAAGGGGGCAACTGAAGCTTTCTTT. This codes for CASKRKGATEAFF.

The chain couples TRBV27 to TRBJ1-6; D might be TRBD1 (5 bases). V shed 7 bases and J shed 7 bases, with 14 bases lying between them. Germline V gives CDR1 MNHEY, CDR2 SMNVEV (reference sequence). There are 14 residues in the CDR3. DNA for the CDR3: TGTGCCAGCACCTCTCTGGGGGGAAATTCACCCCTCCACTTT. Translated, it gives CASTSLGGNSPLHF.

This clonotype has only one observation. The chain has TRBV29-1 and TRBJ2-1, with D perhaps matching TRBD2 (6 bases). Germline CDR1 and CDR2: SQVTM and ANQGSEA. Trimming stripped 3 bases from V and 8 bases from J, with 17 bases between. This CDR3 is 14 amino acids long. The CDR3 loop is CSVEGGVRGDEQFF. CDR3 coding DNA: TGCAGCGTTGAGGGTGGAGTTCGCGGGGATGAGCAGTTCTTC.